This T cell receptor beta chain was retrieved from a study of blood T cell repertoires in COVID-19. Libraries were prepared by immunoSEQ multiplex PCR; TCRdb keeps only in-frame clonotypes and omits some of them. The sample shows 400,000 to 500,000 clones, about 88% of them seen only once. Germline CDR1 SGHTA, CDR2 FQGNSA. The CDR3 has 16 amino acids. V dropped 5 bases and J dropped 0; count of bases not matched to a gene: 8. The specimen sequenced was PBMCs or T cells enriched from blood (not recorded which). The V gene is TRBV7-2, the J gene TRBJ2-3; 7 nucleotides line up with TRBD2. The origin of this receptor is a woman under 30 who had been exposed to COVID-19. CDR3 bases: TGTGCCAGCAGCCTCCAGACTAGCCTTAGCACAGATACGCAGTATTTT. This gives the protein CASSLQTSLSTDTQYF.